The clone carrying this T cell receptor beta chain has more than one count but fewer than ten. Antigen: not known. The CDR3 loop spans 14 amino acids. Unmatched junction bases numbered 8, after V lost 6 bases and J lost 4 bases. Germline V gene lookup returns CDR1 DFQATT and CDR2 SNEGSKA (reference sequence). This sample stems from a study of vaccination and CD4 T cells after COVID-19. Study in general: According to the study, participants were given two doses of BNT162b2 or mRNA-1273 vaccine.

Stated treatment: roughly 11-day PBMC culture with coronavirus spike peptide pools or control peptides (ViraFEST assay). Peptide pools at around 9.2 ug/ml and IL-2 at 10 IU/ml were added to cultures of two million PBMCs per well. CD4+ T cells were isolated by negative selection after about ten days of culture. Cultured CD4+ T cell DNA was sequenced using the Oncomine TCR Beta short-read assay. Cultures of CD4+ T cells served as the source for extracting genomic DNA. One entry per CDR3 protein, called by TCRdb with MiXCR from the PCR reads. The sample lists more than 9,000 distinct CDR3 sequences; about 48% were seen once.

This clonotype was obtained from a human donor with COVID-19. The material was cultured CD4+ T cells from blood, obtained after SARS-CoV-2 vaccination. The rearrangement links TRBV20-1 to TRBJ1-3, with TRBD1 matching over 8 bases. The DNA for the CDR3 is TGCAGTGCCCCGGACAGGGCAGCAGGAAACACCATATATTTT. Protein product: CSAPDRAAGNTIYF.